What follows is one T cell receptor (beta chain) and its context. The target antigen is unknown. The source of the sample is a study of cytomegalovirus exposure and HLA in healthy donors. Study-level results: Versus the 666-donor mean, an Asian-associated ancestry cluster reportedly showed fewer N-insertions in a later analysis.

13 Jbeta primers and 60 Vbeta primers were used for the PCR. TCRdb keeps only in-frame clones here, not all; method: immunoSEQ multiplex PCR. Among tens of thousands of clones listed, roughly four fifths were seen once. This CDR3 has 17 residues. Trimming removed 3 bases from V and 5 bases from J; junction bases left unmatched: 4. From germline, CDR1 is KGHSH and CDR2 LQKENI. The J gene is TRBJ2-2, the V gene TRBV18, with 15 positions matching TRBD2. What was sequenced was PBMCs. This sequence was found in a woman in her thirties or forties in good health and CMV-seropositive. CDR3 bases: TGTGCCAGCTCACCCGTCGGACTAGCGGGAGGGACCGGGGAGCTGTTTTTT. Amino acids: CASSPVGLAGGTGELFF.